Listed below are T cell receptor beta chains from one sample, sequenced in a study of CD8+ T cells in alopecia areata. Using immunoSEQ multiplex PCR, the repertoire was profiled, and TCRdb retains in-frame clones only, with some absent. Found here are 90,000 to 120,000 clones, 84% of them singletons; the top ten hold over 20%. The sequencing here drew on CD8+ T cells sorted from blood, taken at week 24, from a patient treated with tofacitinib. These receptors were taken from a human donor with alopecia areata. The CDR3 runs from the conserved cysteine through the conserved F or W. D genes are given only for firm matches. Clone sizes are given selectively: once, few, many, or a class where the clone is expanded.

CDR3: CASSLGGRPRHEQYF
DNA: TGTGCCAGCAGCTTGGGGGGCCGTCCCCGACACGAGCAGTACTTC
J: TRBJ2-7
length: 15
size: .
D: .
V: TRBV7-2

CDR3: CASSPPDPNYGYTF
DNA: TGTGCCAGCAGCCCGCCAGACCCAAACTATGGCTACACCTTC
J: TRBJ1-2
length: 14
size: .
D: .
V: TRBV7-9

CDR3: CASSQAGTGAYEQYF
DNA: TGCGCCAGCAGCCAAGCCGGGACAGGAGCCTACGAGCAGTACTTC
J: TRBJ2-7
length: 15
size: .
D: TRBD1
V: TRBV4-3

CDR3: CASSIHRRGKTEAFF
DNA: TGTGCCAGTAGTATACATCGGAGGGGTAAGACTGAAGCTTTCTTT
J: TRBJ1-1
length: 15
size: .
D: .
V: TRBV19

CDR3: CASSWGQGGEAFF
DNA: TGTGCCAGCAGCTGGGGGCAGGGTGGTGAAGCTTTCTTT
J: TRBJ1-1
length: 13
size: .
D: .
V: TRBV5-6

CDR3: CSTSLGVPQETQYF
DNA: TGCAGCACCTCGTTGGGAGTCCCCCAAGAGACCCAGTACTTC
J: TRBJ2-5
length: 14
size: few
D: .
V: TRBV29-1

CDR3: CASSRRDTTYEQYF
DNA: TGTGCCAGCAGCCGACGGGACACCACCTACGAGCAGTACTTC
J: TRBJ2-7
length: 14
size: few
D: .
V: TRBV7-2

CDR3: CASSLQAGAPYEQYF
DNA: TGTGCCAGCAGTTTACAGGCGGGGGCCCCCTACGAGCAGTACTTC
J: TRBJ2-7
length: 15
size: .
D: .
V: TRBV27

CDR3: CATSRKGPKEEYF
DNA: TGTGCCACCAGCAGAAAGGGGCCCAAGGAGGAGTATTTT
J: TRBJ2-3
length: 13
size: .
D: .
V: TRBV15

CDR3: CASSPGDGGSTDTQYF
DNA: TGTGCCAGCAGCCCCGGGGACGGGGGATCCACAGATACGCAGTATTTT
J: TRBJ2-3
length: 16
size: .
D: .
V: TRBV6-6

CDR3: CASSQRRGPDNEQFF
DNA: TGCGCCAGCAGCCAGCGAAGGGGGCCTGACAATGAGCAGTTCTTC
J: TRBJ2-1
length: 15
size: once
D: TRBD1
V: TRBV4-1

CDR3: CASSQVDRQETQYF
DNA: TGTGCCAGCAGCCAAGTGGACCGCCAAGAGACCCAGTACTTC
J: TRBJ2-5
length: 14
size: once
D: .
V: TRBV27

CDR3: CASSQDWNTEAFF
DNA: TGCGCCAGCAGCCAAGATTGGAACACTGAAGCTTTCTTT
J: TRBJ1-1
length: 13
size: .
D: .
V: TRBV4-3

CDR3: CASSPSGGKAFF
DNA: TGTGCCAGCAGCCCATCGGGCGGCAAAGCTTTCTTT
J: TRBJ1-1
length: 12
size: once
D: .
V: TRBV11-2

CDR3: CASSQDSAGVDNEQFF
DNA: TGCGCCAGCAGCCAAGATAGCGCAGGGGTGGACAATGAGCAGTTCTTC
J: TRBJ2-1
length: 16
size: .
D: .
V: TRBV4-3

CDR3: CASGQQEIAGGRTGELFF
DNA: TGCGCCAGCGGCCAACAAGAGATAGCGGGGGGCCGGACCGGGGAGCTGTTTTTT
J: TRBJ2-2
length: 18
size: .
D: TRBD2
V: TRBV4-1

CDR3: CASSELAGLTDTQYF
DNA: TGTGCCAGCAGTGAACTAGCGGGCCTCACAGATACGCAGTATTTT
J: TRBJ2-3
length: 15
size: .
D: TRBD2
V: TRBV2

CDR3: CAWSQGRIREQYF
DNA: TGTGCCTGGAGCCAAGGGAGAATACGCGAGCAGTACTTC
J: TRBJ2-7
length: 13
size: few
D: .
V: TRBV30

CDR3: CASSLAGGGQPQHF
DNA: TGTGCCAGCAGCTTAGCAGGGGGCGGTCAGCCCCAGCATTTT
J: TRBJ1-5
length: 14
size: .
D: TRBD1
V: TRBV11-2

CDR3: CASSPSILTEAYEQYF
DNA: TGTGCCAGCAGTCCGTCGATCCTTACTGAAGCCTACGAGCAGTACTTC
J: TRBJ2-7
length: 16
size: .
D: .
V: TRBV2

CDR3: CASSGGTGLITDTQYF
DNA: TGTGCCAGCAGTGGTGGGACAGGGCTTATCACAGATACGCAGTATTTT
J: TRBJ2-3
length: 16
size: .
D: TRBD1
V: TRBV2

CDR3: CASSFDGGSDTQYF
DNA: TGTGCCAGCAGCTTTGACGGGGGATCAGATACGCAGTATTTT
J: TRBJ2-3
length: 14
size: few
D: .
V: TRBV7-9

CDR3: CAWSWLGVADGNEQFF
DNA: TGTGCCTGGTCTTGGCTGGGGGTAGCGGATGGCAATGAGCAGTTCTTC
J: TRBJ2-1
length: 16
size: .
D: .
V: TRBV30

CDR3: CASGGFSTDTQYF
DNA: TGTGCCAGCGGGGGCTTCAGCACAGATACGCAGTATTTT
J: TRBJ2-3
length: 13
size: .
D: .
V: TRBV6-6

CDR3: CASRETLNEQYF
DNA: TGTGCCAGCAGGGAGACTCTGAACGAGCAGTACTTC
J: TRBJ2-7
length: 12
size: .
D: .
V: TRBV2

CDR3: CASSVDSGLPSQDTQYF
DNA: TGTGCCAGCAGCGTAGACTCAGGACTGCCGTCGCAAGATACGCAGTATTTT
J: TRBJ2-3
length: 17
size: once
D: .
V: TRBV9

CDR3: CASSYEGWGETQYF
DNA: TGTGCCAGCAGTTACGAGGGGTGGGGAGAGACCCAGTACTTC
J: TRBJ2-5
length: 14
size: .
D: .
V: TRBV6-5

CDR3: CASSFRDISQWEQYF
DNA: TGTGCCAGCAGCTTCCGGGACATCTCACAATGGGAGCAGTACTTC
J: TRBJ2-7
length: 15
size: .
D: .
V: TRBV7-8

CDR3: CASSSAYEQYF
DNA: TGTGCCAGCAGCTCTGCCTACGAGCAGTACTTC
J: TRBJ2-7
length: 11
size: .
D: .
V: TRBV5-6

CDR3: CAWSYGQRDGYTF
DNA: TGTGCCTGGAGTTACGGCCAGAGGGATGGCTACACCTTC
J: TRBJ1-2
length: 13
size: .
D: .
V: TRBV30

CDR3: CSGSTGSRAEAFF
DNA: TGCAGCGGTTCTACAGGGAGTCGCGCTGAAGCTTTCTTT
J: TRBJ1-1
length: 13
size: .
D: .
V: TRBV29-1

CDR3: CASSVDIAKNIQYF
DNA: TGTGCCAGTAGTGTAGACATAGCCAAAAACATTCAGTACTTC
J: TRBJ2-4
length: 14
size: .
D: .
V: TRBV19

CDR3: CASSQGLSGGNTDTQYF
DNA: TGCGCCAGCAGCCAAGGACTCAGCGGGGGAAACACAGATACGCAGTATTTT
J: TRBJ2-3
length: 17
size: few
D: TRBD2
V: TRBV4-3